This T cell receptor beta chain was identified in a study of T cells in Graves' hyperthyroidism and ophthalmopathy. The overall study: Peripheral blood was collected at initial diagnosis, before any treatment. Study-level findings and limits: Before onset, ophthalmopathy was predicted by the model a median approximately 6.7 months earlier.

The CDR3 length is 16 residues. The V end lost 5 bases, the J end lost 7 bases, and 21 bases lay between the germline ends. CDR1 and CDR2 from the germline V gene are SGHVS and FNYEAQ. The source material, RNA transcripts, was used to amplify TCR beta CDR3 regions. Using the HTBI primer set, a first-round RT-PCR was run on the TCR CDR3. TCRdb re-analysed the multiplex PCR reads in MiXCR, keeping a single row per CDR3 protein. The data hold roughly 530,000 distinct CDR3 sequences, with 17% observed a single time. This clonotype appeared many times. Its specificity is unknown. Diagnosis relied on clinical symptoms, serum thyroxine and TRAb, thyroid ultrasound and orbital computed tomography. PBMCs were sourced from approximately 10 ml fresh peripheral blood.

This TCR derives from a woman aged 18-29 years with Graves' ophthalmopathy. The sequencing input was blood. This sequence joins TRBV7-6 and TRBJ2-1; D is perhaps TRBD2 (6 bases). CDR3 sequence (DNA): TGTGCCAGCAGCGCCCTACTCGCGGGATTGGGGAATGAGCAGTTCTTC. Its protein product is CASSALLAGLGNEQFF.